Listed below are T cell receptor beta chains from one sample, sequenced in a study of cytomegalovirus exposure and HLA in healthy donors. Some clones are missing from TCRdb's copy, which holds only in-frame ones; the method was immunoSEQ multiplex PCR. Altogether 120,000 to 150,000 clones are present, 75% to 85% being singletons, with the ten largest covering around 6.6%. The sequenced material came from PBMCs. The receptors shown here come from a woman aged 40 to 50 in good health and CMV-seropositive. Both conserved end residues are part of each CDR3. A D gene is named only where the DNA matches it firmly. Not all rows give a size; the values are once, few, many and, for expanded clones, a class.

few	TRBJ1-2	TRBD1	TRBV6-5	CASRKGRGDYGYTF	TGTGCCAGCAGAAAGGGCAGGGGGGACTATGGCTACACCTTC
-	TRBJ2-7	TRBD1	TRBV27	CASSFRDRGNEQYF	TGTGCCAGCAGTTTTCGGGACAGGGGGAACGAGCAGTACTTC
-	TRBJ2-3	TRBD1	TRBV13	CASSHPGTGGLYTQYF	TGTGCCAGCAGCCACCCAGGGACAGGGGGCCTATATACGCAGTATTTT
-	TRBJ2-1	-	TRBV4-1	CASSQSSGTYNEQFF	TGCGCCAGCAGCCAAAGTTCCGGGACTTACAATGAGCAGTTCTTC
-	TRBJ2-3	TRBD2	TRBV15	CATSRDISGGPTDTQYF	TGTGCCACCAGCAGAGATATTTCGGGAGGCCCCACAGATACGCAGTATTTT
-	TRBJ1-5	-	TRBV7-2	CASSLVRGSNQPQHF	TGTGCCAGCAGCTTAGTCAGGGGTAGTAATCAGCCCCAGCATTTT
-	TRBJ2-7	TRBD2	TRBV19	CASSLSGVNTYEQYF	TGTGCCAGTAGTCTTAGCGGGGTTAATACCTACGAGCAGTACTTC
-	TRBJ1-4	-	TRBV9	CASSVGRAGLGEKLFF	TGTGCCAGCAGCGTAGGGCGGGCGGGTCTCGGTGAAAAACTGTTTTTT
-	TRBJ1-2	TRBD1	TRBV27	CVTGFTYGYTF	TGTGTGACAGGGTTCACCTATGGCTACACCTTC
-	TRBJ2-3	-	TRBV5-1	CASSLGQSTDTQYF	TGCGCCAGCAGCTTGGGACAAAGCACAGATACGCAGTATTTT
-	TRBJ2-1	-	TRBV30	CAWTSPSGYYNEQFF	TGTGCCTGGACATCCCCCAGCGGGTATTACAATGAGCAGTTCTTC
-	TRBJ2-5	-	TRBV5-4	CASSLALTQETQYF	TGTGCCAGCAGCTTGGCACTGACACAAGAGACCCAGTACTTC
-	TRBJ2-7	-	TRBV5-1	CASSLGGTDEQYF	TGCGCCAGCAGCTTGGGCGGGACTGACGAGCAGTACTTC
few	TRBJ1-1	-	TRBV6-1	CASRGELREAFF	TGTGCCAGCAGGGGAGAGCTCCGTGAAGCTTTCTTT
few	TRBJ2-1	-	TRBV6-5	CASSYSRGNEQFF	TGTGCCAGCAGTTACTCGAGGGGGAATGAGCAGTTCTTC
-	TRBJ2-3	-	TRBV15	CATSKGGTTDTQYF	TGTGCCACCAGCAAAGGGGGAACCACAGATACGCAGTATTTT
few	TRBJ2-5	TRBD2	TRBV5-1	CASTSGRYKETQYF	TGCGCCAGCACTAGCGGGAGGTACAAAGAGACCCAGTACTTC
once	TRBJ2-5	-	TRBV5-1	CASSLTTFQETQYF	TGCGCCAGCAGCCTAACTACCTTCCAAGAGACCCAGTACTTC
-	TRBJ2-1	-	TRBV4-1	CASSQDAGGTPYNEQFF	TGCGCCAGCAGCCAAGATGCGGGCGGGACCCCCTACAATGAGCAGTTCTTC
-	TRBJ2-7	-	TRBV27	CASSFSAGGYEQYF	TGTGCCAGCAGTTTCTCGGCCGGCGGCTACGAGCAGTACTTC
-	TRBJ2-1	TRBD2	TRBV28	CASSSAGGGYNEQFF	TGTGCCAGCAGTTCCGCTGGCGGGGGGTACAATGAGCAGTTCTTC
-	TRBJ1-5	TRBD1	TRBV4-1	CASSQEVGQGYNQPQHF	TGCGCCAGCAGCCAAGAAGTCGGACAGGGCTACAATCAGCCCCAGCATTTT
-	TRBJ1-1	TRBD1	TRBV5-8	CASSFNPGQEAFF	TGTGCCAGCAGCTTTAATCCGGGACAGGAAGCTTTCTTT
-	TRBJ1-6	-	TRBV6-6	CASRTPQGPLHF	TGTGCCAGCAGGACGCCGCAGGGACCCCTCCACTTT
-	TRBJ1-2	TRBD1	TRBV5-4	CASSLGGQGFGYTF	TGTGCCAGCAGCTTGGGCGGACAGGGTTTCGGCTACACCTTC
-	TRBJ1-4	TRBD1	TRBV9	CAGSDGGQVGEKLFF	TGTGCCGGCAGCGACGGGGGACAGGTGGGTGAAAAACTGTTTTTT
few	TRBJ1-1	-	TRBV25-1	CASSGVNRPQAFF	TGTGCCAGCAGTGGGGTCAACAGGCCCCAAGCTTTCTTT
-	TRBJ2-2	-	TRBV6-5	CASRLRTGGTGELFF	TGTGCCAGCAGATTGCGGACCGGGGGCACCGGGGAGCTGTTTTTT
-	TRBJ1-5	-	TRBV19	CASSRGGAFQPQHF	TGTGCCAGTAGTAGGGGGGGGGCATTTCAGCCCCAGCATTTT
-	TRBJ2-2	-	TRBV27	CASSLEENTGELFF	TGTGCCAGCAGTTTAGAGGAGAACACCGGGGAGCTGTTTTTT
-	TRBJ1-3	-	TRBV6-6	CASSPGGNTIYF	TGTGCCAGCAGCCCCGGTGGAAACACCATATATTTT
-	TRBJ2-1	-	TRBV7-9	CASSPSAGYNEQFF	TGTGCCAGCAGCCCATCTGCAGGGTACAATGAGCAGTTCTTC
once	TRBJ2-5	TRBD2	TRBV19	CASSMGWGGISPETQYF	TGTGCCAGTAGTATGGGTTGGGGGGGGATCAGCCCAGAGACCCAGTACTTC
few	TRBJ2-3	-	TRBV7-9	CASSLAILGSTDTQYF	TGTGCCAGCAGCTTAGCGATACTAGGAAGCACAGATACGCAGTATTTT
-	TRBJ2-7	TRBD2	TRBV5-4	CASSRGLAEPSSYEQYF	TGTGCCAGCAGCCGGGGACTAGCCGAACCGAGCTCCTACGAGCAGTACTTC
-	TRBJ2-6	-	TRBV5-1	CASSLGHSGANVLTF	TGCGCCAGCAGCTTGGGGCACTCTGGGGCCAACGTCCTGACTTTC
-	TRBJ1-2	TRBD1	TRBV30	CAWSRDRPYGYTF	TGTGCCTGGAGTCGGGACAGACCATATGGCTACACCTTC
-	TRBJ2-5	TRBD2	TRBV7-8	CASSTTSGGGTQYF	TGTGCCAGCAGCACGACTAGCGGGGGGGGGACCCAGTACTTC
-	TRBJ2-2	-	TRBV7-3	CASSLMGQGGTGELFF	TGTGCCAGCAGCTTAATGGGGCAGGGGGGCACCGGGGAGCTGTTTTTT
once	TRBJ2-1	TRBD2	TRBV6-5	CASSYPGTSVRDEQFF	TGTGCCAGCAGTTACCCCGGGACTAGCGTTAGGGATGAGCAGTTCTTC
few	TRBJ1-5	-	TRBV14	CASSQTQYSNQPQHF	TGTGCCAGCAGCCAAACGCAATACTCTAATCAGCCCCAGCATTTT
-	TRBJ2-1	TRBD2	TRBV7-6	CASSSGLATYNEQFF	TGTGCCAGCAGCTCAGGACTAGCGACCTACAATGAGCAGTTCTTC
-	TRBJ2-7	-	TRBV11-2	CASSLDGQTTEQYF	TGTGCCAGCAGCTTAGATGGACAGACTACGGAGCAGTACTTC
-	TRBJ2-1	TRBD2	TRBV5-4	CAAKEGGLGEQFF	TGTGCCGCTAAGGAGGGAGGGCTGGGGGAGCAGTTCTTC
-	TRBJ2-3	-	TRBV10-3	CAIRDPRDSLTDTQYF	TGTGCCATCAGGGACCCAAGGGACTCTTTAACAGATACGCAGTATTTT
-	TRBJ2-6	-	TRBV18	CASSPVGSSGANVLTF	TGTGCCAGCTCACCAGTAGGGAGCTCTGGGGCCAACGTCCTGACTTTC
-	TRBJ2-2	-	TRBV5-1	CASSLDSYTGELFF	TGCGCCAGCAGCTTGGATTCCTACACCGGGGAGCTGTTTTTT
-	TRBJ2-7	-	TRBV5-1	CASSLGGLALYEQYF	TGCGCCAGCAGCTTGGGTGGGCTAGCGCTCTACGAGCAGTACTTC
-	TRBJ2-3	TRBD2	TRBV4-1	CASSQDWRLARVVDTQYF	TGCGCCAGCAGCCAAGATTGGCGACTAGCGAGAGTCGTGGATACGCAGTATTTT